Below, 2 T cell receptor beta chains from the same sample are listed, as sequenced in a study of blood T cell repertoires in COVID-19. Repertoires were generated with immunoSEQ multiplex PCR, while TCRdb's copy carries only in-frame clones and drops some. This table has about 84,000 clones, about 95% appearing once. Material for sequencing was peripheral blood. The receptors derive from a human donor with active COVID-19. The donor label of this sample is uncertain.

This clone appeared a single time. The chain combines TRBV5-6 with TRBJ1-2, with D uncertain. The CDR3 is 13 amino acids. V lost 1 base, J lost 0 bases, and 4 bases lay in between. Germline assignment: CDR1 SGHDT and CDR2 YYEEEE. Written as DNA, the CDR3 is TGTGCCAGCAGCTTGCCTTCTAACTATGGCTACACCTTC. The encoded protein is CASSLPSNYGYTF.

CDR3 nucleotide sequence: TGTGCCAGCAGCCCCCCTATCGACAGGAGCTCCTACGAGCAGTACTTC. Encoded protein: CASSPPIDRSSYEQYF. This chain links TRBV3-1 (or the pseudogene TRBV3-2) with TRBJ2-7, with D possibly TRBD1 on 6 matching bases. Germline-derived CDR1 and CDR2 are LGHDT and YNNKEL (reference sequence). CDR3 length: 16 amino acids. Trimming cost V 4 bases and J 0 bases, with 16 bases left between them.